Presented here are 17 T cell receptor beta chains from one specimen sequenced in a study of shared clonotypes between healthy human individuals. Sequencing was performed with immunoSEQ multiplex PCR; in TCRdb, only in-frame clones are kept and a portion is missing. The sample lists about 700,000 clones, roughly 70% occurring once. The sequenced material came from memory CD4+ T cells sorted from blood. Subset specified: CD45RA-negative fraction. These receptors were collected from a woman aged 30 to 39 in good health.

The chain employs TRBV15 and TRBJ2-3, with D perhaps TRBD2 (5 bases). CDR1 LNHNV and CDR2 YYDKDF come from the germline V gene (reference sequence). V lost 3 bases to trimming and J lost 2 bases, with 12 bases between them. The CDR3 spans 15 residues. CDR3 nucleotide sequence: TGTGCCACCAGCAGTCCCAGCGGACTCACAGATACGCAGTATTTT. It encodes CATSSPSGLTDTQYF.

V usage is TRBV7-9 and J usage is TRBJ2-6; a possible D gene is TRBD2 (6 bases). V dropped 1 base and J dropped 2 bases, with 9 bases sitting between them. CDR3 size: 16 residues. Germline loops: CDR1 SEHNR, CDR2 FQNEAQ (reference sequence). CDR3 coding DNA: TGTGCCAGCAGCTTAGTCCGGGGGACTGGGGCCAACGTCCTGACTTTC. Translated: CASSLVRGTGANVLTF.

CDR3 bases: TGTGCCAGTAGTATCACGAGGACAGGGAAGGACACTGAAGCTTTCTTT. Encoded protein: CASSITRTGKDTEAFF. The chain has TRBV19 and TRBJ1-1; 8 positions match TRBD1. The CDR3 runs 16 residues. V shed 3 bases and J 3 bases; nucleotides not matched to a gene: 9. CDR1 is LNHDA and CDR2 is SQIVND in the germline V gene (reference sequence). Complete variable domain (other parts from reference TRBV19 and TRBJ1-1): DGGITQSPKYLFRKEGQNVTLSCEQNLNHDAMYWYRQDPGQGLRLIYYSQIVNDFQKGDIAEGYSVSREKKESFPLTVTSAQKNPTAFYLCASSITRTGKDTEAFFGQGTRLTVV.

This clone was counted a few times. CDR3 in DNA: TGTGCCAGCTCCCATGGCGGGGTGGCAGCTTTCTTT. It specifies CASSHGGVAAFF. V usage is TRBV28 and J usage is TRBJ1-1; no clear D gene. The CDR3 contains 12 residues. V gave up 8 bases and J gave up 10 bases, with 17 bases separating them. Germline V gene lookup returns CDR1 MDHEN and CDR2 SYDVKM.

The V gene is TRBV11-3, the J gene TRBJ2-3; no definite D call. Germline V lookup: CDR1 SGHNT, CDR2 YENEEA. The CDR3 runs 13 residues. Trimming stripped 5 bases from V and 1 base from J, with 7 bases between. In DNA, the CDR3 is TGTGCCAGCAGCGGCGACGGCACAGATACGCAGTATTTT. Translated, it gives CASSGDGTDTQYF.

The V and J genes are TRBV5-5 and TRBJ1-5; D is uncertain. The ends were cut back, 0 bases at V and 1 base at J, with 8 bases in the middle. There are 15 residues in the CDR3. The germline V gene has CDR1 SGHKS and CDR2 YYEKEE (reference sequence). CDR3 DNA: TGTGCCAGCAGCTTGGTTACGGGGAGCAATCAGCCCCAGCATTTT. This encodes CASSLVTGSNQPQHF.

This clone was recorded many times. The genes are TRBV6-4 and TRBJ2-2, with 8 bases fitting TRBD2. Germline values: CDR1 MRHNA, CDR2 SNTAGT. CDR3 length: 14 amino acids. The ends lost 3 bases at V and 3 bases at J; junction bases unmatched: 0. CDR3 in amino acids: CASSEAGDTGELFF. The CDR3 DNA reads TGTGCCAGCAGTGAAGCGGGAGACACCGGGGAGCTGTTTTTT.

This clone was seen only once. The chain combines TRBV28 with TRBJ1-5, with a weak D call TRBD1 (6 bases). Germline assignment: CDR1 MDHEN and CDR2 SYDVKM. The CDR3 is made up of 14 amino acids. The V end lost 2 bases, the J end lost 5 bases, and 10 bases lay between the germline ends. CDR3 DNA: TGTGCCAGCAGTTTAGGTAGGGGGGATCAGCCCCAGCATTTT. Translation: CASSLGRGDQPQHF.

This rearrangement joins TRBV5-4 to TRBJ1-2; 12 nucleotides line up with TRBD1. Germline V gene lookup returns CDR1 SGHNT and CDR2 YYREEE (reference sequence). The CDR3 is 15 residues long. Trimming at V came to 4 bases and at J to 7 bases, leaving 8 bases not matched to a gene. The CDR3 here is CASSVMGQGARGYTF. The CDR3 DNA reads TGTGCCAGCAGCGTAATGGGACAGGGGGCGCGTGGCTACACCTTC.

The chain recombines TRBV9 with TRBJ1-3, with 10 positions matching TRBD1. The CDR3 has 16 residues. V dropped 4 bases and J dropped 2; count of bases not matched to a gene: 6. From germline, CDR1 is SGDLS and CDR2 YYNGEE. The CDR3 protein is CASSSMGTGAGNTIYF. DNA of the CDR3: TGTGCCAGCAGCTCCATGGGGACAGGGGCTGGAAACACCATATATTTT.

The chain recombines TRBV6-1 with TRBJ2-5, with TRBD1 matching 8 bases. The junction had 3 bases not matched to a gene; V was cut back by 4 bases and J by 5 bases. This CDR3 comprises 13 residues. Per the germline V gene, CDR1 is MNHNS and CDR2 is SASEGT. In nucleotides, the CDR3 is TGTGCCAGCAGTGTGAACAGGGGGGAGACCCAGTACTTC. The encoded protein is CASSVNRGETQYF.

This chain uses TRBV9 with TRBJ1-2; no clear D. V lost 3 bases and J 5 bases, leaving 5 bases between the germline ends. Germline V gene lookup returns CDR1 SGDLS and CDR2 YYNGEE. This CDR3 comprises 11 residues. The CDR3 spells CASSAQYGYTF. The CDR3 DNA is TGTGCCAGCAGCGCCCAATATGGCTACACCTTC.

The V call is TRBV30, the J call TRBJ2-7; D gene uncertain. The CDR3 runs to 14 residues. CDR1 and CDR2 (germline): GTSNPN, SVGIG (reference sequence). V dropped 4 bases and J dropped 0 bases, with 13 bases sitting between them. The CDR3 nucleotides are TGTGCCTGGACTAAAGGGCTGCACTCCTACGAGCAGTACTTC. Its translation: CAWTKGLHSYEQYF.

Only a few counts were recorded for this clone. The chain links TRBV7-8 to TRBJ2-7; TRBD1 agrees at 9 bases. Looked up from germline, CDR1 is SGHVS and CDR2 is FQNEAQ. CDR3 length: 13 amino acids. The ends lost 5 bases at V and 3 bases at J; junction bases unmatched: 2. The CDR3 loop reads CASSRDRVYEQYF. In DNA, the CDR3 is TGTGCCAGCAGCCGGGACAGGGTCTACGAGCAGTACTTC.

The J gene is TRBJ1-1, the V gene TRBV28; D may be TRBD1 (5 bases). The ends were cut back, 8 bases at V and 1 base at J, with 17 bases in the middle. This CDR3 is built from 15 residues. Germline lookup yields CDR1 MDHEN and CDR2 SYDVKM. The CDR3: CASRTPGFQNTEAFF. CDR3 nucleotides: TGTGCCAGCCGGACCCCAGGGTTCCAGAACACTGAAGCTTTCTTT.

In nucleotides, the CDR3 is TGTGCCAGCAGTGAATGGGGTATGAGGACACCGGAGGAGTACGAGCAGTACTTC. This translates into CASSEWGMRTPEEYEQYF. This chain uses TRBV25-1 with TRBJ2-7; tentatively, D is TRBD1 or TRBD2 (5 bases each). The CDR3 sequence is 18 residues long. Per germline, CDR1 MGHDK and CDR2 SYGVNS. V lost 1 base and J 4 bases, leaving 23 bases between the germline ends.

This clone was counted at least ten times. J is TRBJ2-7 and V is TRBV19, with D tentatively TRBD2 (5 bases). From germline, CDR1 is LNHDA and CDR2 SQIVND (reference sequence). Trimming shortened V by 2 bases and J by 4 bases, and 12 bases separated the two germline ends. The CDR3 is 14 residues long. CDR3 residues: CASSIIGGGYEQYF. The CDR3 DNA reads TGTGCCAGTAGTATAATCGGAGGTGGTTACGAGCAGTACTTC.